Listed here are 4 T cell receptor beta chains from one sample, sequenced in a study of blood T cells in healthy people across ages. Primers used in a second PCR of about 6 to 11 cycles were a sample-barcoded 5' primer and a J-beta primer mix. MiXCR, applied by TCRdb to the 5' RACE reads, yields one record per CDR3 protein. The sample records about 680,000 distinct CDR3 sequences, 45% to 50% being singletons. Sequencing was carried out using blood. These TCRs come from an older woman in good health.

This clonotype was seen more than once but under ten times. The chain couples TRBV29-1 to TRBJ2-1; a weak D match, TRBD2 (6 bases). The CDR3 spans 15 residues. With 7 bases removed from V and 1 base from J, the gap between germline ends came to 17 bases. Germline-derived CDR1 and CDR2 are SQVTM and ANQGSEA. The CDR3 sequence is CSAFGLLQSYNEQFF. DNA for the CDR3: TGCAGCGCCTTCGGACTACTCCAATCCTACAATGAGCAGTTCTTC.

This clonotype was counted between two and nine times. The chain is built from TRBV20-1 and TRBJ1-5, with D perhaps matching TRBD1 (6 bases). Trimming cost V 5 bases and J 5 bases, with 19 bases left between them. The CDR3 sequence is 15 residues long. Germline CDR1 is DFQATT and CDR2 is SNEGSKA (reference sequence). CDR3 region: CSAHSLNRADQPQHF. CDR3 sequence (DNA): TGCAGTGCTCATTCCCTGAACAGGGCTGATCAGCCCCAGCATTTT.

This clonotype occurred many times. The gene calls are TRBV5-1 and TRBJ2-7, with D possibly called TRBD1 or TRBD2 (5 bases each). The CDR3 spans 12 residues. Germline-derived CDR1 and CDR2 are SGHRS and YFSETQ. The V end lost 0 bases, the J end lost 9 bases, and 10 bases lay between the germline ends. For the CDR3, the DNA is TGCGCCAGCAGCTTGGCTGGGGACGTGCAGTACTTC. Protein product: CASSLAGDVQYF. Based on the CDR3 plus reference TRBV5-1 and TRBJ2-7, the full variable domain is KAGVTQTPRYLIKTRGQQVTLSCSPISGHRSVSWYQQTPGQGLQFLFEYFSETQRNKGNFPGRFSGRQFSNSRSEMNVSTLELGDSALYLCASSLAGDVQYFGPGTRLTVT.

This clonotype was counted once. This chain connects TRBV28 to TRBJ1-4; D might be TRBD1 (5 bases). V shed 2 bases and J shed 7 bases, with 11 bases lying between them. This CDR3 is built from 14 residues. CDR1 is MDHEN, CDR2 SYDVKM, per germline. CDR3 protein: CASSLAGPGEKLFF. The CDR3 nucleotides read TGTGCCAGCAGTTTAGCAGGGCCCGGTGAAAAACTGTTTTTT.